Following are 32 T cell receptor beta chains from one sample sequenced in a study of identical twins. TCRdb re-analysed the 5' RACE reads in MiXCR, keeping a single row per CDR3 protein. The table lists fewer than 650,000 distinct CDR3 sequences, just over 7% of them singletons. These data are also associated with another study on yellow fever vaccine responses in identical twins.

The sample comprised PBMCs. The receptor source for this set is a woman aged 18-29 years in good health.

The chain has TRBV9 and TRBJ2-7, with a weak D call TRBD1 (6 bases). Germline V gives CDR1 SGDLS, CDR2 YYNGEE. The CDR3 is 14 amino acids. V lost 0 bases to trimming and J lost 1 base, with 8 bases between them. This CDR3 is CASSVGDTSYEQYF. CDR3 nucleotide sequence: TGTGCCAGCAGCGTAGGGGACACATCCTACGAGCAGTACTTC.

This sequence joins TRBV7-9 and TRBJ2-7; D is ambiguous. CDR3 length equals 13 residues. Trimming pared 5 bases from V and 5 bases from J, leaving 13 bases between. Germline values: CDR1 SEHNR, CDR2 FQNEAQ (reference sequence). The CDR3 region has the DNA TGTGCCAGCAGCGAGGACCCGGTGGACGAGCAGTACTTC. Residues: CASSEDPVDEQYF.

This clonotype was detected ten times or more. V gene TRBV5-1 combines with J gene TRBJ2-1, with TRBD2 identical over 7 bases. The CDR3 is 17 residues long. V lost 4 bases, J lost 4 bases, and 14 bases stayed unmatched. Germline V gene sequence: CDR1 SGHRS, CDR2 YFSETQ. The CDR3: CASSPKPSGTFYNEQFF. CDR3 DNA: TGCGCCAGCAGCCCAAAGCCTAGCGGAACCTTTTACAATGAGCAGTTCTTC. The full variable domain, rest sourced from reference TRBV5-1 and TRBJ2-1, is KAGVTQTPRYLIKTRGQQVTLSCSPISGHRSVSWYQQTPGQGLQFLFEYFSETQRNKGNFPGRFSGRQFSNSRSEMNVSTLELGDSALYLCASSPKPSGTFYNEQFFGPGTRLTVL.

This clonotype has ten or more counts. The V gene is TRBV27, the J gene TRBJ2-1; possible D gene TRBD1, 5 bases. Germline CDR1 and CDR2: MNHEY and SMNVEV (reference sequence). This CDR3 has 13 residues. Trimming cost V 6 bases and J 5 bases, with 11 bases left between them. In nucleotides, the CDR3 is TGTGCCAGCAGAGTCGACAGAGACAATGAGCAGTTCTTC. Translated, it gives CASRVDRDNEQFF.

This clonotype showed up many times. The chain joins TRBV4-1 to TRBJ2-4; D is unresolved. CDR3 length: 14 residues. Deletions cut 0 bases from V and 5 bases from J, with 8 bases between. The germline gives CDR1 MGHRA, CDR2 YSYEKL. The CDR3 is CASSQDPQENIQYF. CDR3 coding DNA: TGCGCCAGCAGCCAAGATCCCCAGGAAAACATTCAGTACTTC.

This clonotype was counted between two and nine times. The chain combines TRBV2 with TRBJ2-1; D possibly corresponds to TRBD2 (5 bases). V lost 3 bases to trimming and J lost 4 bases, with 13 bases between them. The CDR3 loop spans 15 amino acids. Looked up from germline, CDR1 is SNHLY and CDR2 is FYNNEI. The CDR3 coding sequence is TGTGCCAGCAGTGAGGGCGGGCCGAATTACAATGAGCAGTTCTTC. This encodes CASSEGGPNYNEQFF.

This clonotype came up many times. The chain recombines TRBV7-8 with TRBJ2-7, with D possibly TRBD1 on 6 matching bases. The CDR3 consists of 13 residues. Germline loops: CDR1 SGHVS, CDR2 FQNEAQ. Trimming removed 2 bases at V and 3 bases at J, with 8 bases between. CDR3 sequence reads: CASSLMDSYEQYF. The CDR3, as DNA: TGTGCCAGCAGCTTAATGGACAGCTACGAGCAGTACTTC.

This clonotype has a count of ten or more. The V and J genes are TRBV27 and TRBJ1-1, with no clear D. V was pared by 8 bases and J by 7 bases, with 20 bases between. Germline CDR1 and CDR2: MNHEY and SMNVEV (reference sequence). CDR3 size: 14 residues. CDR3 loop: CASSKSGPRSEAFF. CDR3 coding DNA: TGTGCCAGCTCCAAGAGTGGCCCGAGGAGTGAAGCTTTCTTT.

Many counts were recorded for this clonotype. CDR3 sequence reads: CASSLAINTEAFF. CDR3 nucleotides: TGCGCCAGCAGCCTGGCCATCAACACTGAAGCTTTCTTT. V usage is TRBV5-1 and J usage is TRBJ1-1, with D hard to call. The V end lost 4 bases, the J end lost 2 bases, and 9 bases lay between the germline ends. The CDR3 covers 13 residues. Germline V gene data show CDR1 as SGHRS and CDR2 as YFSETQ.

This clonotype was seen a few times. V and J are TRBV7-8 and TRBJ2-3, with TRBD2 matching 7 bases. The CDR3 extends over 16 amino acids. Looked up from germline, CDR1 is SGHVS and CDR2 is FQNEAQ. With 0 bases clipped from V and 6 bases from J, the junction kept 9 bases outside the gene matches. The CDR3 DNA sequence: TGTGCCAGCAGCTTAGCTTTATCAGCGGGGCGGGATACGCAGTATTTT. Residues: CASSLALSAGRDTQYF. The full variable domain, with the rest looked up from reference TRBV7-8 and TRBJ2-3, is GAGVSQSPRYKVAKRGQDVALRCDPISGHVSLFWYQQALGQGPEFLTYFQNEAQLDKSGLPSDRFFAERPEGSVSTLKIQRTQQEDSAVYLCASSLALSAGRDTQYFGPGTRLTVL.

The CDR3: CSVGDDYEQYF. As DNA, the CDR3 is TGCAGTGTTGGCGATGACTACGAGCAGTACTTC. This chain uses TRBV20-1 with TRBJ2-7, with D unclear. Germline loops: CDR1 DFQATT, CDR2 SNEGSKA (reference sequence). V lost 7 bases to trimming and J lost 3 bases, with 10 bases between them. The CDR3 extends over 11 amino acids.

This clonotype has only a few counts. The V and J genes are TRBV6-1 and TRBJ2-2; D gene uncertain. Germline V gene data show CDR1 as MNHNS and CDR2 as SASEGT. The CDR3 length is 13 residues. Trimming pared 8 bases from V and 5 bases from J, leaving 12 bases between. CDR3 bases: TGTGCCAGCGGCCATGGCCGTACCGGGGAGCTGTTTTTT. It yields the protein CASGHGRTGELFF.

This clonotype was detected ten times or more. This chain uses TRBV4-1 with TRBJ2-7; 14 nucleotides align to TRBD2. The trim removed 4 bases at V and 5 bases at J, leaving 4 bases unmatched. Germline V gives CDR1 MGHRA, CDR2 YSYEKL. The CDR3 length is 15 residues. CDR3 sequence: CASSPGLAGVNEQYF. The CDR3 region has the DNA TGCGCCAGCAGCCCGGGACTAGCGGGAGTTAACGAGCAGTACTTC.

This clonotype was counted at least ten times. Here the CDR3 DNA reads TGTGCCAGCAGCCCGAGGGACAAATCCTACGAGCAGTACGTC. It translates to CASSPRDKSYEQYV. This chain uses TRBV5-6 with TRBJ2-7; possibly TRBD1 for D (6 bases). The CDR3 is made up of 14 amino acids. Germline CDR1 reads SGHDT; CDR2 reads YYEEEE. V was clipped by 4 bases and J by 1 base, with 12 bases between them.

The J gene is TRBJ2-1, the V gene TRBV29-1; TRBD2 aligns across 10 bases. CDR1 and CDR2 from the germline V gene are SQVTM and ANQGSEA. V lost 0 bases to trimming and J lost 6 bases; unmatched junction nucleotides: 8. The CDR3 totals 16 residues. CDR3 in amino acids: CSVEDRASGRFNEQFF. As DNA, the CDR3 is TGCAGCGTTGAAGATAGGGCTAGCGGGAGATTCAATGAGCAGTTCTTC.

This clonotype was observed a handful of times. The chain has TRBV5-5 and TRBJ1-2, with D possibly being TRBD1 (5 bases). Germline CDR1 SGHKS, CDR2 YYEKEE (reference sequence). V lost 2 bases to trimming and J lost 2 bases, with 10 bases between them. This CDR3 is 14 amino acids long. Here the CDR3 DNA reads TGTGCCAGCAGCTTAAGACAGAGGAACTATGGCTACACCTTC. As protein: CASSLRQRNYGYTF.

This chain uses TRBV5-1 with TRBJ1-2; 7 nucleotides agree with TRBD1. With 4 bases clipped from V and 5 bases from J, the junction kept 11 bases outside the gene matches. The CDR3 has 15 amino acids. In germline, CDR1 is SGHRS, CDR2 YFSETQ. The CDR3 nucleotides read TGCGCCAGCAGCCCCCGGGACAGAGGCAAATATGGCTACACCTTC. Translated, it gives CASSPRDRGKYGYTF.

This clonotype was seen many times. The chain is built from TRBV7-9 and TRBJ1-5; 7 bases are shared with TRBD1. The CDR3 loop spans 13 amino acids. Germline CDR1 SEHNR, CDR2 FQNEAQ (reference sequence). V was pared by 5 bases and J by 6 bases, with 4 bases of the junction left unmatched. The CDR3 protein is CASSLRDSQPQHF. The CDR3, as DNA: TGTGCCAGCAGCCTCCGGGACAGTCAGCCCCAGCATTTT.

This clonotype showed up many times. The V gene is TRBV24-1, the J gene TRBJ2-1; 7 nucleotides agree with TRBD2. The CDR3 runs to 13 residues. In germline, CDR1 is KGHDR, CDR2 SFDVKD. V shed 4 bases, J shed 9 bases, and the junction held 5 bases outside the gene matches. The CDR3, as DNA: TGTGCCACCAGTGACCCACCGGGAGGTGAGCAGTTCTTC. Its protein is CATSDPPGGEQFF.

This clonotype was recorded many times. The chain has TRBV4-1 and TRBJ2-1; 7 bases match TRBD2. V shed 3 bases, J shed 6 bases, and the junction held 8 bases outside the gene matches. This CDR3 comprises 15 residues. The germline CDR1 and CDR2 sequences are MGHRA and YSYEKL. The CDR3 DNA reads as TGCGCCAGCAGCCAGTTTACTAGCGAGGGCAATGAGCAGTTCTTC. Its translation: CASSQFTSEGNEQFF.

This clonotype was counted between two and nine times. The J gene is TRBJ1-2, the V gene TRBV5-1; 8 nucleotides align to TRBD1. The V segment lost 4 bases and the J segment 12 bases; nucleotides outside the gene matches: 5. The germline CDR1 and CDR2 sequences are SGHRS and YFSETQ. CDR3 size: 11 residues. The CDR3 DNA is TGCGCCAGCAGCACCGGACAGGGACACACCTTC. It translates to CASSTGQGHTF.

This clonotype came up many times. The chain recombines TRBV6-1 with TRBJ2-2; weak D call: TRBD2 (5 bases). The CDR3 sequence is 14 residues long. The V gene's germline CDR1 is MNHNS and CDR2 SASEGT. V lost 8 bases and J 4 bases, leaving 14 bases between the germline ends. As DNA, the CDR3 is TGTGCCAGCGGAGGTAGCGTATCCACCGGGGAGCTGTTTTTT. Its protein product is CASGGSVSTGELFF.

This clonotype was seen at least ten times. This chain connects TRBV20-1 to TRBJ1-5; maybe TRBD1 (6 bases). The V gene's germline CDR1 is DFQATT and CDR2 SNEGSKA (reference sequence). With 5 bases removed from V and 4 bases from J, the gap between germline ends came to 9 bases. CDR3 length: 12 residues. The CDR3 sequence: CSAEGGNQPQHF. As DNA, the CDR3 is TGCAGTGCTGAGGGGGGAAATCAGCCCCAGCATTTT.

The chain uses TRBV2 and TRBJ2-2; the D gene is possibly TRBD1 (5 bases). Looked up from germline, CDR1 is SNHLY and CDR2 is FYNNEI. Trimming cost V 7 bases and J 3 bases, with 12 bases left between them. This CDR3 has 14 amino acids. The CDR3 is CASITATDTGELFF. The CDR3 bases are TGTGCCAGCATTACAGCGACAGACACCGGGGAGCTGTTTTTT.

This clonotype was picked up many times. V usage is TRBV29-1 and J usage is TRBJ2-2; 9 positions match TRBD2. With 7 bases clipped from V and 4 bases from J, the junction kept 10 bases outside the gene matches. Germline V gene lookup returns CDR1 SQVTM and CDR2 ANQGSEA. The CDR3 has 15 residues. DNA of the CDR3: TGCAGCGCTGACGGGCTAGCGGGGAGCACCGGGGAGCTGTTTTTT. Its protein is CSADGLAGSTGELFF.

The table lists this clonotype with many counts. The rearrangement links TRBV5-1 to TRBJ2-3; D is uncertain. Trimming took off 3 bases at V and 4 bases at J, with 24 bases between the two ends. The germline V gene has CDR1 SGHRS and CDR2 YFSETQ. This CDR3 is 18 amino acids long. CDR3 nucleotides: TGCGCCAGCAGCTCCATCCCAAACTTTTGGAGTGGGGCAGATACGCAGTATTTT. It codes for CASSSIPNFWSGADTQYF.

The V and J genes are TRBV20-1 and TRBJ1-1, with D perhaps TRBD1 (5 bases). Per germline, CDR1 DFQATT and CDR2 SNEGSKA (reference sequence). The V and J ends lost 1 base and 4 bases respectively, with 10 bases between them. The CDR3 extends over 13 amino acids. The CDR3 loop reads CSARAPRGTEAFF. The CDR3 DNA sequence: TGCAGTGCTAGAGCCCCGAGGGGCACTGAAGCTTTCTTT.

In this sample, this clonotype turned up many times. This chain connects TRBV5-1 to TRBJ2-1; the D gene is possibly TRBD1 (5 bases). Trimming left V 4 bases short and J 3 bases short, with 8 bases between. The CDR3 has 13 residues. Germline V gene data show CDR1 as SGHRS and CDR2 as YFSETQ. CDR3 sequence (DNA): TGCGCCAGCAGCCCCGACAGCTACAATGAGCAGTTCTTC. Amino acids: CASSPDSYNEQFF.

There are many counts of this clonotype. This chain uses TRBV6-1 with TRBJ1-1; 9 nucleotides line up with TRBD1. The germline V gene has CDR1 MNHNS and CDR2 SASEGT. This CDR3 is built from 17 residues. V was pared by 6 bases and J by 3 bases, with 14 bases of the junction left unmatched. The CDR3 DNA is TGTGCCAGCAGCCCCCAAACAGGGGGCGCGTGGTACACTGAAGCTTTCTTT. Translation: CASSPQTGGAWYTEAFF.

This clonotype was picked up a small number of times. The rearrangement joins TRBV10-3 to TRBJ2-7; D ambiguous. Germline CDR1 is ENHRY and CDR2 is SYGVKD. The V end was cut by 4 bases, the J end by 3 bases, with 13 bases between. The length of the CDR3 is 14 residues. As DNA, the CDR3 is TGTGCCATCAGTGCCGGGCCCCAAGACTACGAGCAGTACGTC. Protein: CAISAGPQDYEQYV.

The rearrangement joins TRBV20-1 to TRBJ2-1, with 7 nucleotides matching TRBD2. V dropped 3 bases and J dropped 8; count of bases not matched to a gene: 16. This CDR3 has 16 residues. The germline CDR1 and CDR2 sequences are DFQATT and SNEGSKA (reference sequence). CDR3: CSASGFGGRVNDEQFF. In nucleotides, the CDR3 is TGCAGTGCTAGCGGGTTCGGCGGGAGAGTTAACGATGAGCAGTTCTTC.

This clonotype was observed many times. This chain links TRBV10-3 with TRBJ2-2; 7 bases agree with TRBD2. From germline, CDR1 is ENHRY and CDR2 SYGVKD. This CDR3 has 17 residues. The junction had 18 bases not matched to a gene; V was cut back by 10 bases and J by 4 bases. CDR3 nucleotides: TGTGCCACCTCGGCCGGGGGAGGGAGTTTGAGCACCGGGGAGCTGTTTTTT. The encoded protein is CATSAGGGSLSTGELFF.